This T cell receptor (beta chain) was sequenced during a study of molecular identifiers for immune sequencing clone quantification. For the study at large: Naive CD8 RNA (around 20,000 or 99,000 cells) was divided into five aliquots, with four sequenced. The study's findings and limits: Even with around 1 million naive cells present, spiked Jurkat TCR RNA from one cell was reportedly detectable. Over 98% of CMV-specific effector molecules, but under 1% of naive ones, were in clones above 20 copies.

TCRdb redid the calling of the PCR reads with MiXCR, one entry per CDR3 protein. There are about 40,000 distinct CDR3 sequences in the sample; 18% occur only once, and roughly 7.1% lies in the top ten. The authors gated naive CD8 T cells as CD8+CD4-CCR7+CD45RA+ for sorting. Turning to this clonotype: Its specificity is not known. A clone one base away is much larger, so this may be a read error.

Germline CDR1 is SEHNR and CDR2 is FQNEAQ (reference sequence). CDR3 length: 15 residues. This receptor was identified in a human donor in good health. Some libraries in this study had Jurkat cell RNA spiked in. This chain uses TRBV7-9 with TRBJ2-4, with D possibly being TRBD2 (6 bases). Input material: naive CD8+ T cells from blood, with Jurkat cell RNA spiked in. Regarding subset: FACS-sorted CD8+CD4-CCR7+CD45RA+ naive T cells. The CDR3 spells CASSLPGRGKSIQYF. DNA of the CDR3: TGTGCCAGCAGCTTACCAGGTCGGGGGAAAAGCATTCAGTACTTC. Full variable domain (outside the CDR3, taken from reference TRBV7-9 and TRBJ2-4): DTGVSQNPRHKITKRGQNVTFRCDPISEHNRLYWYRQTLGQGPEFLTYFQNEAQLEKSRLLSDRFSAERPKGSFSTLEIQRTEQGDSAMYLCASSLPGRGKSIQYFGAGTRLSVL.